Below, 18 T cell receptor beta chains from the same sample are listed, as sequenced in a study of blood T cell repertoires in COVID-19 (dated by TCRdb to the early 2020s). The library was prepared using the immunoSEQ multiplex PCR assay. The immuneACCESS repertoire file appears here via TCRdb, limited to in-frame rearrangements. These files lack a portion of the clones; in checked studies, under half of the deficit traces to unresolved V genes, and the cause of the others is not known. This sample lists 250,000 to 300,000 clones; about 89% were detected once. Of the sample, around an eighth is held by the ten largest clones. The sequenced material came from peripheral blood. The receptors derive from a woman aged 60-75 years with acute or convalescent COVID-19.

V and J are TRBV6-6 and TRBJ2-7; 9 bases map to TRBD1. The CDR3 spans 12 residues. Germline V lookup: CDR1 MNHNY, CDR2 SVGAGI (reference sequence). Trimming took 9 bases from V and 5 from J; bases not matched to a gene: 5. The CDR3, as DNA: TGTGCCAGTCTACAGGGGGCCCACGAGCAGTACTTC. Translation: CASLQGAHEQYF.

The chain carries TRBV6-6 and TRBJ2-2, with D possibly TRBD2 on 5 matching bases. The V gene lost 6 bases and the J gene lost 7 bases, with 18 bases spanning the gap. The CDR3 runs to 15 residues. Germline V gene sequence: CDR1 MNHNY, CDR2 SVGAGI (reference sequence). The CDR3 spells CASRAPSSWDGELFF. In nucleotides, the CDR3 is TGTGCCAGCAGGGCCCCTAGCTCCTGGGACGGGGAGCTGTTTTTT.

The J gene is TRBJ1-6, the V gene TRBV18, with D possibly being TRBD1 (5 bases). The CDR3 is 13 residues long. V lost 6 bases to trimming and J lost 7 bases, with 10 bases between them. CDR1 is KGHSH and CDR2 is LQKENI in the germline V gene. The CDR3 region has the DNA TGTGCCAGCTCGCCTGACAGAAATTCACCCCTCCACTTT. Its protein product is CASSPDRNSPLHF. Using reference TRBV18 and TRBJ1-6 for the parts outside the CDR3, the full variable domain is NAGVMQNPRHLVRRRGQEARLRCSPMKGHSHVYWYRQLPEEGLKFMVYLQKENIIDESGMPKERFSAEFPKEGPSILRIQQVVRGDSAAYFCASSPDRNSPLHFGNGTRLTVT.

The gene calls are TRBV28 and TRBJ1-5; TRBD1 agrees at 9 bases. Trimming took 4 bases from V and 4 from J; bases not matched to a gene: 17. CDR3 length: 19 amino acids. Germline-derived CDR1 and CDR2 are MDHEN and SYDVKM. CDR3 sequence: CASSSGIPTGGMGNQPQHF. As DNA, the CDR3 is TGTGCCAGCAGTTCGGGGATTCCAACAGGGGGCATGGGTAATCAGCCCCAGCATTTT.

The V and J genes are TRBV6-2 or TRBV6-3 and TRBJ2-1, with 9 bases fitting TRBD2. Germline V gene data show CDR1 as MNHEY and CDR2 as SVGEGT. J lost 7 bases, V lost 4 bases, and 8 bases had no gene match. This CDR3 is 15 amino acids long. CDR3 residues: CASSSVAGVGNEQFF. The CDR3, as DNA: TGTGCCAGCAGTTCCGTAGCGGGAGTCGGAAATGAGCAGTTCTTC.

This chain uses TRBV9 with TRBJ2-4, with a weak D call TRBD2 (6 bases). The CDR3 is 13 residues long. Per germline, CDR1 SGDLS and CDR2 YYNGEE. The V and J ends lost 4 bases and 4 bases respectively, with 9 bases between them. CDR3 protein: CASSPGLKNIQYF. The DNA for the CDR3 is TGTGCCAGCAGCCCGGGACTGAAAAACATTCAGTACTTC. Full variable domain (outside the CDR3, taken from reference TRBV9 and TRBJ2-4): DSGVTQTPKHLITATGQRVTLRCSPRSGDLSVYWYQQSLDQGLQFLIQYYNGEERAKGNILERFSAQQFPDLHSELNLSSLELGDSALYFCASSPGLKNIQYFGAGTRLSVL.

The chain carries TRBV18 and TRBJ2-7, with a possible D match to TRBD1 (5 bases). Trimming stripped 4 bases from V and 6 bases from J, with 10 bases between. The germline V gene has CDR1 KGHSH and CDR2 LQKENI. The CDR3 contains 12 residues. CDR3 bases: TGTGCCAGCTCACTGCAGGGTATCGAGCAGTACTTC. This translates into CASSLQGIEQYF.

The J gene is TRBJ1-5, the V gene TRBV12-3 or TRBV12-4; D is unclear. V dropped 6 bases and J dropped 5 bases, with 11 bases sitting between them. The CDR3 runs to 13 residues. CDR3 nucleotides: TGTGCCAGCAGGCGAGGTGGAGATCAGCCCCAGCATTTT. It codes for CASRRGGDQPQHF.

The chain is built from TRBV6-5 and TRBJ2-7; D call uncertain. V shed 8 bases and J shed 6 bases, with 17 bases lying between them. CDR3 length: 13 residues. Germline-derived CDR1 and CDR2 are MNHEY and SVGAGI. The CDR3 loop is CASALFLVGEQYF. The CDR3 DNA sequence: TGTGCCAGCGCTCTGTTTCTGGTCGGCGAGCAGTACTTC.

This clone appeared once. The chain carries TRBV6-5 and TRBJ1-2; 7 bases are shared with TRBD1. The V and J ends lost 8 bases and 6 bases, in that order; junction bases with no gene match: 9. Germline CDR1 and CDR2: MNHEY and SVGAGI. CDR3 size: 13 residues. The CDR3 region has the DNA TGTGCCAGCGGGAGACAGGGTTGGGATGGCTACACCTTC. This encodes CASGRQGWDGYTF.

Only a few counts were recorded for this clone. The sample contains more than one DNA sequence encoding this CDR3. The V gene is TRBV7-3, the J gene TRBJ2-6; D is uncertain. Germline V gives CDR1 SGHTA, CDR2 FQGTGA. This CDR3 has 14 residues. V was trimmed by 4 bases and J by 0 bases, leaving 4 bases between them. CDR3 in DNA: TGTGCCAGCAGCTCAGGCTCTGGGGCCAACGTCCTGACTTTC. It codes for CASSSGSGANVLTF.

This clone has only a few counts. This rearrangement joins TRBV5-1 to TRBJ1-2; possibly TRBD1 for D (6 bases). The germline gives CDR1 SGHRS, CDR2 YFSETQ. The CDR3 contains 17 residues. The germline V and J ends were trimmed by 3 bases and 2 bases, with 20 bases remaining between them. CDR3 sequence: CASSSTPSAGANYGYTF. The CDR3 DNA reads as TGCGCCAGCAGCTCCACCCCGTCGGCAGGGGCCAACTATGGCTACACCTTC.

The V and J genes are TRBV5-4 and TRBJ2-1, with 12 bases identical to TRBD1. The CDR3 has 16 residues. CDR1 is SGHNT, CDR2 YYREEE, per germline (reference sequence). Trimming removed 4 bases from V and 7 bases from J; junction bases left unmatched: 9. The CDR3, as DNA: TGTGCCAGCAGCCTTGGCCGGGACAGGGGGCAGAATGAGCAGTTCTTC. It is translated as CASSLGRDRGQNEQFF.

CDR3 in DNA: TGCGCCAGCAGCCAAGAAGGGCTAGCGGGAGGGGGCTACGAGCAGTACTTC. Translated: CASSQEGLAGGGYEQYF. This chain uses TRBV4-1 with TRBJ2-7; 12 nucleotides line up with TRBD2. The CDR3 loop spans 17 amino acids. Trimming removed 0 bases from V and 3 bases from J; junction bases left unmatched: 6. Germline V gives CDR1 MGHRA, CDR2 YSYEKL.

The chain has TRBV19 and TRBJ2-3, with TRBD1 identical over 8 bases. The CDR3 consists of 15 residues. The V and J ends lost 1 base and 3 bases, in that order; junction bases with no gene match: 3. The V gene's germline CDR1 is LNHDA and CDR2 SQIVND (reference sequence). CDR3 amino acids: CASSIGGQETDTQYF. In nucleotides, the CDR3 is TGTGCCAGTAGTATAGGGGGACAGGAAACAGATACGCAGTATTTT.

This chain connects TRBV27 to TRBJ1-1, with 8 bases that match TRBD1. This CDR3 is built from 19 residues. CDR1 is MNHEY, CDR2 SMNVEV, per germline (reference sequence). V shed 6 bases, J shed 0 bases, and the junction held 18 bases outside the gene matches. Written as DNA, the CDR3 is TGTGCCAGCAGCCGGGGCACCCAGACAGGGGTCGATCTGAACACTGAAGCTTTCTTT. This gives the protein CASSRGTQTGVDLNTEAFF.

The V call is TRBV7-3, the J call TRBJ2-1, with 7 bases matching TRBD2. There are 15 residues in the CDR3. V shed 3 bases, J shed 9 bases, and the junction held 11 bases outside the gene matches. Germline V gene data show CDR1 as SGHTA and CDR2 as FQGTGA. CDR3: CASSFSPTGGSEQFF. Written as DNA, the CDR3 is TGTGCCAGCAGCTTCTCCCCTACGGGAGGCAGTGAGCAGTTCTTC.

The table lists this clone with a count of one. The chain is built from TRBV5-1 and TRBJ1-4; D gene unclear. In germline, CDR1 is SGHRS, CDR2 YFSETQ. The CDR3 length is 14 residues. Trimming took off 3 bases at V and 4 bases at J, with 10 bases between the two ends. For the CDR3, the DNA is TGCGCCAGCAGCTCGGACTCTTTTAATGAAAAACTGTTTTTT. Amino acid sequence: CASSSDSFNEKLFF.